The rows below give T cell receptor beta chains drawn from one sample of a study of T cell repertoires in cytomegalovirus infection. No cognate antigen is known for these TCRs. TCRdb recomputed calls from the reads with MiXCR, one row per CDR3 protein. The sample consists of around 710,000 distinct CDR3 sequences, about 29% of them appearing once. The sequenced sample was cultured CD8+ T cells from PBMCs, obtained from culture after CMV antigen stimulation. These receptors came from a human donor in good health (CMV status not recorded). Some clones in this sample may be carry-over from other donors' samples. The CDR3 runs from the conserved cysteine through the conserved F or W. Fields, in order: V gene, clone size, D gene, J gene, CDR3 DNA, CDR3 protein. D genes are given only for firm matches. Clone size, where shown, is once, few, many, or a class for clones that have expanded.

V: TRBV6-1
size: few
D: .
J: TRBJ1-4
DNA: TGTGCCAGCAGTGGGCGGCTTGAAAAACTGTTTTTT
CDR3: CASSGRLEKLFF

V: TRBV7-6
size: .
D: TRBD1
J: TRBJ2-3
DNA: TGTGCCAGCAGCCGTCTGGACAGGGGATCCCCCACAGATACGCAGTATTTT
CDR3: CASSRLDRGSPTDTQYF

V: TRBV5-4
size: few
D: TRBD1
J: TRBJ1-1
DNA: TGTGCCAGCAGCCACTACGGACAGGGAATTCTGAACACTGAAGCTTTCTTT
CDR3: CASSHYGQGILNTEAFF

V: TRBV2
size: few
D: .
J: TRBJ2-3
DNA: TGTGCCAGCAGTGACGTGGGGGGTCGGCGAGATACGCAGTATTTT
CDR3: CASSDVGGRRDTQYF

V: TRBV28
size: .
D: .
J: TRBJ1-3
DNA: TGTGCCAGCAGTAGGACAGCTCTCTACTCTGGAAACACCATATATTTT
CDR3: CASSRTALYSGNTIYF

V: TRBV12-5
size: .
D: TRBD1
J: TRBJ1-2
DNA: TGTGCTAGTGGAACAGGGGCTCGCGGCTACACCTTC
CDR3: CASGTGARGYTF

V: TRBV25-1
size: .
D: .
J: TRBJ2-1
DNA: TGTGCCAGCAGTACCCCAGGGGAGGATCAGCAGTTCTTC
CDR3: CASSTPGEDQQFF

V: TRBV6-2/TRBV6-3
size: once
D: .
J: TRBJ2-1
DNA: TGTGCCAGCACCAAGGATAGGGGGAGGAATGAGCAGTTCTTC
CDR3: CASTKDRGRNEQFF

V: TRBV4-1
size: .
D: .
J: TRBJ1-1
DNA: TGCGCCAGCAGCCTCCGCCGGGGGACTGAAGCTTTCTTT
CDR3: CASSLRRGTEAFF

V: TRBV2
size: few
D: .
J: TRBJ2-1
DNA: TGTGCCAGCAGTGAAGCGTCCGGGGGTGGATACAATGAGCAGTTCTTC
CDR3: CASSEASGGGYNEQFF

V: TRBV12-3/TRBV12-4
size: few
D: .
J: TRBJ1-1
DNA: TGTGCCAGCAGTTTATCTTTCAGGCCAGCTTTCTTT
CDR3: CASSLSFRPAFF

V: TRBV2
size: .
D: .
J: TRBJ1-6
DNA: TGTGCAACATCGGGGAGCTCCTATAATTCACCCCTCCACTTT
CDR3: CATSGSSYNSPLHF

V: TRBV28
size: .
D: .
J: TRBJ1-5
DNA: TGTGCCAGCAGTTTACGAAGGGGGGGAATCAATCAGCCCCAGCATTTT
CDR3: CASSLRRGGINQPQHF

V: TRBV28
size: few
D: .
J: TRBJ1-1
DNA: TGTGCCAGCAGTTTTACCCGTTCGAACACTGAAGCTTTCTTT
CDR3: CASSFTRSNTEAFF

V: TRBV19
size: .
D: .
J: TRBJ1-1
DNA: TGTGCCAGTAGTCTCCAAATGTTTTCCACTGAAGCTTTCTTT
CDR3: CASSLQMFSTEAFF

V: TRBV6-1
size: few
D: TRBD1
J: TRBJ1-2
DNA: TGTGCCAGCCTTAAAATAAGGACAGGGGGCGATGGTTATGGCTACACCTTC
CDR3: CASLKIRTGGDGYGYTF

V: TRBV7-9
size: few
D: TRBD2
J: TRBJ2-7
DNA: TGTGCCAGCAGCCACGCCGCTAGCGGGACCTACGAGCAGTACTTC
CDR3: CASSHAASGTYEQYF

V: TRBV6-2/TRBV6-3
size: .
D: TRBD1
J: TRBJ2-3
DNA: TGTGCCAGCAGTTATGGGACAGGCACAGATACGCAGTATTTT
CDR3: CASSYGTGTDTQYF

V: TRBV9
size: few
D: TRBD1
J: TRBJ2-1
DNA: TGTGCCAGCAGCGAGGGGACAGGGTCTTACAATGAGCAGTTCTTC
CDR3: CASSEGTGSYNEQFF

V: TRBV11-2
size: .
D: .
J: TRBJ1-2
DNA: TGTGCCAGCAGCACCTCGGGACACAGGAAAGGCTATGGCTACACCTTC
CDR3: CASSTSGHRKGYGYTF

V: TRBV25-1
size: .
D: .
J: TRBJ1-5
DNA: TGTGCCAGCAGTGAATTATGGGATTTGGCGTTTGATCAGCCCCAGCATTTT
CDR3: CASSELWDLAFDQPQHF

V: TRBV7-9
size: few
D: .
J: TRBJ2-2
DNA: TGTGCCACCCTCCATGGAGCACAGGCCGGGGAGCTGTTTTTT
CDR3: CATLHGAQAGELFF

V: TRBV28
size: many
D: .
J: TRBJ2-3
DNA: TGTGCCAGCAGTGGGCCCGGGACCCACACAGATACGCAGTATTTT
CDR3: CASSGPGTHTDTQYF

V: TRBV19
size: .
D: .
J: TRBJ1-5
DNA: TGTGCCAGTATCGCCAGCAGGGCGGTTGGTCAGCCCCAGCATTTT
CDR3: CASIASRAVGQPQHF

V: TRBV4-2
size: .
D: TRBD2
J: TRBJ2-1
DNA: TGTGCCAGTAGAGAGCGGGGGGAGTACAATGAGCAGTTCTTC
CDR3: CASRERGEYNEQFF

V: TRBV12-3/TRBV12-4
size: few
D: .
J: TRBJ1-5
DNA: TGTGCCAGCAGTTTAGGGACGCGTCAGCCCCAGCATTTT
CDR3: CASSLGTRQPQHF

V: TRBV9
size: .
D: .
J: TRBJ1-1
DNA: TGTGCCAGCAGCGTTCAGGGGAAAACTGAAGCTTTCTTT
CDR3: CASSVQGKTEAFF

V: TRBV19
size: .
D: .
J: TRBJ1-2
DNA: TGTGCCAGTAGTATAGGAATGGCCAGCTACACCTTC
CDR3: CASSIGMASYTF

V: TRBV10-3
size: .
D: .
J: TRBJ2-6
DNA: TGTGCCATCAGTGGCCCGCGGAGGGGGAGTGAGTCTGGGGCCAACGTCCTGACTTTC
CDR3: CAISGPRRGSESGANVLTF

V: TRBV6-6
size: .
D: TRBD1
J: TRBJ2-3
DNA: TGTGGCGTCGACCAGGGGGATTACGGAGATACGCAGTATTTT
CDR3: CGVDQGDYGDTQYF

V: TRBV10-2
size: many
D: .
J: TRBJ1-1
DNA: TGCGCCAGCAATGGGGAGAACACTGAAGCTTTCTTT
CDR3: CASNGENTEAFF

V: TRBV7-2
size: many
D: .
J: TRBJ2-7
DNA: TGTGCCATCCTGTCGTCCTACGAGCAGTACTTC
CDR3: CAILSSYEQYF

V: TRBV6-1
size: few
D: .
J: TRBJ2-1
DNA: TGTGCCAGCAGTGACCCGGGGGCATGGTACAATGAGCAGTTCTTC
CDR3: CASSDPGAWYNEQFF

V: TRBV27
size: few
D: TRBD2
J: TRBJ2-1
DNA: TGTGCCAGCAGCCGGGCTAGCGGGGGGGCCGGTAGGAATGAGCAGTTCTTC
CDR3: CASSRASGGAGRNEQFF